This T cell receptor beta chain was profiled in a study of blood T cell repertoires in COVID-19. The CDR3 contains 11 residues. V was cut by 0 bases and J by 9 bases, with 7 bases left in between. The germline gives CDR1 GTSNPN, CDR2 SVGIG (reference sequence). In the authors' workflow: How many nucleated cells were present was estimated from reference gene primer amplification. Sequencing was performed with immunoSEQ multiplex PCR; in TCRdb, only in-frame clones are kept and a portion is missing. Clone size and the V and J calls come from that table; the DNA yielded D and trimming. The repertoire holds approximately 170,000 clones, with around 91% as singletons. Each recovered donor of Cohort 3 presented with two negative PCRs, clearance, or symptom resolution.

Sequenced material: PBMCs or T cells enriched from blood (not recorded which). This sequence was found in a woman under 30 who had recovered from COVID-19. V and J are TRBV30 and TRBJ2-3, with D possibly being TRBD2 (5 bases). The CDR3 here is CAWSVRGTQYF. As DNA, the CDR3 is TGTGCCTGGAGTGTACGGGGAACGCAGTATTTT.